This T cell receptor beta chain was captured by sequencing in a study of cytomegalovirus exposure and HLA in healthy donors. The PCR ran on 60 Vbeta and 13 Jbeta primers. The data were produced by immunoSEQ multiplex PCR, yet TCRdb's version contains in-frame clones alone and is incomplete. Among 130,000 to 150,000 clones listed, roughly 78% were seen once. Trimming stripped 3 bases from V and 0 bases from J, with 12 bases between. The CDR3 covers 16 residues. Germline assignment: CDR1 MDHEN and CDR2 SYDVKM. Sequenced sample: PBMCs. This receptor was identified in a female donor in good health and CMV-seronegative. The chain recombines TRBV28 with TRBJ1-3; TRBD1 is a possible D gene (6 bases). CDR3 sequence reads: CASSFQGLSSGNTIYF. The CDR3 nucleotides read TGTGCCAGCAGTTTCCAGGGGTTGAGCTCTGGAAACACCATATATTTT.